This T cell receptor (beta chain) is from a study of T cell clones after liver transplantation. About the study: Immunosuppression withdrawal was tried within 2 years after liver transplantation in this trial. TCRbeta sequencing after a pre-transplant mixed lymphocyte reaction identified graft-donor-reactive clones, later tracked in post-transplant blood. Three of eight recipients were HCV-positive; others had non-autoimmune, non-viral indications.

Trimming cost V 3 bases and J 3 bases, with 11 bases left between them. Germline V gene lookup returns CDR1 SQVTM and CDR2 ANQGSEA. This CDR3 has 13 amino acids. Some clones are missing from TCRdb's copy, which holds only in-frame ones; the method was immunoSEQ multiplex PCR. The data contain about 76,000 clones, less than 85% of them singletons. CD3+CD4+ and CD3+CD8+ cells were FACS-sorted from thawed unstimulated PBMCs. This receptor was identified in a human patient who received a liver transplant. The graft donor may have contributed some T cells. Source: CD4+ T cells from blood, taken at the 22-month timepoint. The rearrangement joins TRBV29-1 to TRBJ2-5; tentatively, D is TRBD1 (5 bases). The CDR3 bases are TGCAGCGTTGAGGGGCAGGAAAAAGAGACCCAGTACTTC. It specifies CSVEGQEKETQYF.